The clone carrying this T cell receptor beta chain was detected a few times. The data belong to a study of human T cells and chemical hapten exposure. Study-level background: The study traced per-sample TCR yield variation mainly to small differences in pooled library volumes.

Per the original data handling: Between 23,224 and 690,600 TCRs appeared in each sample, and the median stood at roughly 100,000. TCRdb recomputed calls from the RACE reads with MiXCR, one row per CDR3 protein. Here the V and J calls rest on TCRdb's processing, not on the authors' analysis. The sample contains fewer than 150,000 distinct CDR3 sequences, about an eighth of which appear only once. Time point of the sample: patch test 2, 6 weeks after DPC sensitization. Indicated treatment: therapeutic diphenylcyclopropenone sensitization with weekly scalp DPC. This CDR3 region has 13 residues. V was pared by 1 base and J by 2 bases, with 6 bases between.

The sequences come from whole blood, collected in connection with sensitization to the hapten diphenylcyclopropenone (DPC). The rearrangement links TRBV12-3 or TRBV12-4 to TRBJ2-7; TRBD2 might be the D (5 bases). The clonotype was recovered from a woman in her forties or fifties with alopecia areata. Some clones in this sample may be carry-over from other donors' samples. The CDR3 loop is CASSLELAYEQYF. The CDR3 DNA reads as TGTGCCAGCAGTTTAGAACTAGCCTACGAGCAGTACTTC.